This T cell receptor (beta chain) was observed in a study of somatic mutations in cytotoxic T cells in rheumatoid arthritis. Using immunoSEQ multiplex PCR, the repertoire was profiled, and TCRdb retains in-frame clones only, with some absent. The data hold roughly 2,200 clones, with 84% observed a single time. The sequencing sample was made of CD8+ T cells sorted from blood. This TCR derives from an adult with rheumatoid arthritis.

This CDR3 is CASSVNRFNTGELFF. The CDR3, as DNA: TGTGCCAGCAGCGTAAACAGGTTCAACACCGGGGAGCTGTTTTTT. The chain employs TRBV9 and TRBJ2-2; a weak D match, TRBD1 (5 bases). CDR1 and CDR2 from the germline V gene are SGDLS and YYNGEE. Trimming stripped 1 base from V and 2 bases from J, with 9 bases between. The CDR3 loop spans 15 amino acids.